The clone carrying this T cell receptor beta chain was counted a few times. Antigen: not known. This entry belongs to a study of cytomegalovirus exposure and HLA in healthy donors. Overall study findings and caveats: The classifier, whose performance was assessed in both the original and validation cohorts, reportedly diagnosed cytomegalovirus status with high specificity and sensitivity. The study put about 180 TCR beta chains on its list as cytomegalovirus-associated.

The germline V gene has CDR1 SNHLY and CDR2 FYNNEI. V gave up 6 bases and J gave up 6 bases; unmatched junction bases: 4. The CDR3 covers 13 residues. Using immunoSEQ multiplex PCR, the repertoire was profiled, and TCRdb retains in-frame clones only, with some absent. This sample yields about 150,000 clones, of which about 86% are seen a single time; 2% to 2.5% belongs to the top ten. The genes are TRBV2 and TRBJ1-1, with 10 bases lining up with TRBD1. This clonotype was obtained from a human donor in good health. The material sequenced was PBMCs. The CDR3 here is CASSGGQGPEAFF. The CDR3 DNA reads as TGTGCCAGCAGCGGGGGACAGGGGCCTGAAGCTTTCTTT. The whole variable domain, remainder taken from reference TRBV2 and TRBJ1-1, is EPEVTQTPSHQVTQMGQEVILRCVPISNHLYFYWYRQILGQKVEFLVSFYNNEISEKSEIFDDQFSVERPDGSNFTLKIRSTKLEDSAMYFCASSGGQGPEAFFGQGTRLTVV.